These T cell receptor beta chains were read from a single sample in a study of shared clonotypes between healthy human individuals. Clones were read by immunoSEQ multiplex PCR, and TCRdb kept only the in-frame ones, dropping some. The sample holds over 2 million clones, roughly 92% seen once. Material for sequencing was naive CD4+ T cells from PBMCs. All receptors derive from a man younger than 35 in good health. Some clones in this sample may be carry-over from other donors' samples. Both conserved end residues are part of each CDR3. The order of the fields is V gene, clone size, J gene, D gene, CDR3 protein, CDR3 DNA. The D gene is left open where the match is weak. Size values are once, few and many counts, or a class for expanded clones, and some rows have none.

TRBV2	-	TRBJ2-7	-	CASMGRGRVGSNSYEQYF	TGTGCCAGCATGGGAAGGGGCAGGGTGGGGTCCAACTCCTACGAGCAGTACTTC
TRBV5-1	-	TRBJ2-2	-	CASSGILGAGELFF	TGCGCCAGCAGCGGGATACTAGGGGCCGGGGAGCTGTTTTTT
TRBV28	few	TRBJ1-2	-	CASSFEYGCTF	TGTGCCAGCAGTTTTGAGTACGGGTGCACCTTC
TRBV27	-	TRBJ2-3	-	CASSYLGDTQYF	TGTGCCAGCAGTTACCTAGGAGATACGCAGTATTTT
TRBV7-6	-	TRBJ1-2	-	CASSPGLFYGYTF	TGTGCCAGCAGCCCGGGCTTGTTCTATGGCTACACCTTC
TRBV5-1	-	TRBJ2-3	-	CASRLRDSTDTQYF	TGCGCCAGCAGGTTGAGGGACAGCACAGATACGCAGTATTTT
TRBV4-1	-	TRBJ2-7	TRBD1	CASSLTGTGVYEQYF	TGCGCCAGCAGCCTGACCGGGACAGGGGTGTACGAGCAGTACTTC
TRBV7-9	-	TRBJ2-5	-	CASSLLGGIAETQYF	TGTGCCAGCAGTTTATTAGGAGGGATTGCGGAGACCCAGTACTTC
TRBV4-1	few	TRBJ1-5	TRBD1	CASSNTGGNQPQHF	TGCGCCAGCAGCAACACAGGGGGCAATCAGCCCCAGCATTTT
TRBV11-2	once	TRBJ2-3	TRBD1	CASSSRQGYTDTQYF	TGTGCCAGCAGCTCCCGACAGGGGTACACAGATACGCAGTATTTT
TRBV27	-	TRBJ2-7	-	CASSPLSQPYEQYF	TGTGCCAGCAGCCCACTATCCCAACCCTACGAGCAGTACTTC
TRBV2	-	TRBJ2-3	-	CASSDVVGTQYF	TGTGCCAGCAGTGACGTCGTGGGTACGCAGTATTTT
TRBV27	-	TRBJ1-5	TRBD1	CASSGRTGFNQPQHF	TGTGCCAGCAGTGGTCGGACAGGGTTCAATCAGCCCCAGCATTTT
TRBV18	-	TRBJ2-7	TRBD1	CASSLSPGTGFSNEQYF	TGTGCCAGCTCACTTTCGCCGGGGACAGGGTTTTCTAACGAGCAGTACTTC
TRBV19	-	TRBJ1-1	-	CASSIGGGVGTEAFF	TGTGCCAGTAGTATAGGAGGAGGGGTTGGGACTGAAGCTTTCTTT
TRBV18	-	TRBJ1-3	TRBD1	CASSPMIQGASSGNTIYF	TGTGCCAGCTCACCAATGATTCAGGGGGCGTCTTCCGGAAACACCATATATTTT
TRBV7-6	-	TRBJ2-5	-	CASSRWYGRQETQYF	TGTGCCAGCAGCCGGTGGTATGGCAGGCAAGAGACCCAGTACTTC
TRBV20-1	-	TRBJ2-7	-	CSASGGVEQYF	TGCAGTGCTAGCGGTGGTGTGGAGCAGTACTTC
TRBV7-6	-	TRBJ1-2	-	CASSSRQGGYTF	TGTGCCAGCAGCTCGCGCCAGGGTGGCTACACCTTC
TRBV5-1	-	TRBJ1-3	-	CASSLERGRSSGNTIYF	TGCGCCAGCAGCTTGGAACGTGGGAGAAGCTCTGGAAACACCATATATTTT
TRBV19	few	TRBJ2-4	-	CASSLVEARDIQYF	TGTGCCAGTAGCCTCGTTGAGGCCCGAGACATTCAGTACTTC
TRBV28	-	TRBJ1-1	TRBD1	CASSFRTGRTEAFF	TGTGCCAGCAGCTTCCGGACAGGTCGCACTGAAGCTTTCTTT
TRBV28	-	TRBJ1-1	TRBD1	CASSFVQGANLNTEAFF	TGTGCCAGCAGTTTCGTGCAGGGGGCAAACCTGAACACTGAAGCTTTCTTT
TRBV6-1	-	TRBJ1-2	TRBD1	CASSSRQGYGYTF	TGTGCCAGCAGTTCGCGACAGGGGTATGGCTACACCTTC
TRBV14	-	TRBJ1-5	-	CASSQDSGFWAVSNQPQHF	TGTGCCAGCAGCCAAGATTCGGGATTTTGGGCCGTAAGCAATCAGCCCCAGCATTTT
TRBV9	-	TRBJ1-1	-	CASSVVPATEAFF	TGTGCCAGCAGCGTAGTTCCAGCCACTGAAGCTTTCTTT
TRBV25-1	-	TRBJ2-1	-	CASSESGSSRANEQFF	TGTGCCAGCAGTGAATCCGGTTCCTCCCGAGCCAATGAGCAGTTCTTC
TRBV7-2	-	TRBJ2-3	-	CASSADWADTQYF	TGTGCCAGCAGCGCCGACTGGGCAGATACGCAGTATTTT
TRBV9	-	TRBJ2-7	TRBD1	CASSRGGTGSYEQYF	TGTGCCAGCAGCCGGGGCGGGACAGGATCCTACGAGCAGTACTTC
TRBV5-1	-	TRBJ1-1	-	CASSLGSGNTEAFF	TGCGCCAGCAGCTTGGGCAGTGGGAACACTGAAGCTTTCTTT
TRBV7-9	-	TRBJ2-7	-	CASRKHGTYEQYF	TGTGCCAGCAGGAAACATGGAACCTACGAGCAGTACTTC
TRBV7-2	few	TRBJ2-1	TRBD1	CASSLLGQGGDEQFF	TGTGCCAGCAGCCTGCTGGGACAGGGCGGGGATGAGCAGTTCTTC
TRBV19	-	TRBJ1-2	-	CASSDPGIIYGYTF	TGTGCCAGTAGTGACCCAGGGATTATCTATGGCTACACCTTC